The source of this T cell receptor beta chain is a study of vaccination and CD4 T cells after COVID-19. Study-wide context: Post-vaccination samples were procured at a median of around 79 days following dose two (range 14 to 241).

On this clonotype: What it binds is not known.

The Oncomine TCR Beta short-read assay was applied to DNA of cultured CD4+ T cells. TCRdb reprocessed the PCR reads with MiXCR, giving one entry per CDR3 protein. The data show approximately 1,300 distinct CDR3 sequences, about a fifth seen once. Treatment described: roughly 10-day PBMC culture with coronavirus spike peptide pools or control peptides (ViraFEST assay). Pre-COVID-19 pandemic sampling (2011-2018) yielded the unexposed donor's CD4+ T cells. This CDR3 has 16 residues. From germline, CDR1 is MDHEN and CDR2 SYDVKM. The V and J ends lost 1 base and 4 bases, in that order; junction bases with no gene match: 7.

The specimen sequenced was CD4+ T cells from blood, cultured in vitro. The rearrangement joins TRBV28 to TRBJ1-1; 9 bases fit TRBD1. The source of this sequence is a human donor in good health. CDR3 protein: CASSLSNRGRSTEAFF. CDR3 in DNA: TGTGCCAGCAGTTTATCCAACAGGGGGCGGAGCACTGAAGCTTTCTTT.